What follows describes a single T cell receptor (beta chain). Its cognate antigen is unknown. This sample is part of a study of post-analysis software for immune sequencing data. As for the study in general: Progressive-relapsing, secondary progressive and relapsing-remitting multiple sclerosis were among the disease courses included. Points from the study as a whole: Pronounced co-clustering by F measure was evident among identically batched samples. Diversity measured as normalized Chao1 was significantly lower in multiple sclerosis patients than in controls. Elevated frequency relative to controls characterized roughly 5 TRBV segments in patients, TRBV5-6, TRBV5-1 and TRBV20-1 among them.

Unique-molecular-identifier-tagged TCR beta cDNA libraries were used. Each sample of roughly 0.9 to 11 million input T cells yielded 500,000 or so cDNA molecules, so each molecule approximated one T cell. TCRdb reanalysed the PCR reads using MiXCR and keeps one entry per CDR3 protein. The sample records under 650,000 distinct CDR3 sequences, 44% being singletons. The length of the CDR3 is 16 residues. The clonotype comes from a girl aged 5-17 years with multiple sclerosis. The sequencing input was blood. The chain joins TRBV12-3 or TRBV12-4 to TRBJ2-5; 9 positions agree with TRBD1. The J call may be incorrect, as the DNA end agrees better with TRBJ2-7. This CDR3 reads CASSSPSGTGTYEQYF. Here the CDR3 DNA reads TGTGCCAGCAGTTCGCCTTCCGGGACAGGGACGTACGAGCAGTACTTC.